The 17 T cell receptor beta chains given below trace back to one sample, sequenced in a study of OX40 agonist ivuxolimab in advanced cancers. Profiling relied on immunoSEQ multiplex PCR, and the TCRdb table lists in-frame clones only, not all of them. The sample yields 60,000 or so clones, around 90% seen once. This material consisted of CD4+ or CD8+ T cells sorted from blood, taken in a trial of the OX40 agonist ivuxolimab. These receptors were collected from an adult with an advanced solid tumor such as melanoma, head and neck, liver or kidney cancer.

Written as DNA, the CDR3 is TGTGCCACCAGCACCATAGGACAGGGCCTGAAGCCCCAGCATTTT. Protein: CATSTIGQGLKPQHF. The chain couples TRBV15 to TRBJ1-5, with 8 positions matching TRBD1. The junction had 10 bases not matched to a gene; V was cut back by 4 bases and J by 8 bases. This CDR3 has 15 residues. CDR1 is LNHNV and CDR2 is YYDKDF in the germline V gene (reference sequence).

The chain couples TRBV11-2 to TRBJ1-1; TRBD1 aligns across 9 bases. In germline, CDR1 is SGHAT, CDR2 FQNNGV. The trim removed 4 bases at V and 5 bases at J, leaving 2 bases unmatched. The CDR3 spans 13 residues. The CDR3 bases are TGTGCCAGCAGCTGGGGACAGGGAACTGAAGCTTTCTTT. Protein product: CASSWGQGTEAFF.

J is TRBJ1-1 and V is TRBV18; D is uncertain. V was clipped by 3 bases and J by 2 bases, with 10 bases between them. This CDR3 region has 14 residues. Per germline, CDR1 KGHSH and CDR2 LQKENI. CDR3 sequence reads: CASSPSDGNTEAFF. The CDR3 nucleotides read TGTGCCAGCTCACCTTCGGACGGAAACACTGAAGCTTTCTTT.

CDR3 region: CASSFGLGDNEQFF. The CDR3 region has the DNA TGCGCCAGCAGCTTTGGCCTAGGAGACAATGAGCAGTTCTTC. The rearrangement links TRBV5-1 to TRBJ2-1; no firm D call. This CDR3 has 14 amino acids. V was trimmed by 2 bases and J by 5 bases, leaving 11 bases between them. Germline CDR1 and CDR2: SGHRS and YFSETQ.

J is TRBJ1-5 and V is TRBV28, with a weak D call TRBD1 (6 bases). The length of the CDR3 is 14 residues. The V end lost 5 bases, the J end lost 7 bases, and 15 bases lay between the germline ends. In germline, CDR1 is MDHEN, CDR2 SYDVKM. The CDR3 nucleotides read TGTGCCAGCAGTCTACAGGGAAGGAAGCAGCCCCAGCATTTT. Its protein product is CASSLQGRKQPQHF.

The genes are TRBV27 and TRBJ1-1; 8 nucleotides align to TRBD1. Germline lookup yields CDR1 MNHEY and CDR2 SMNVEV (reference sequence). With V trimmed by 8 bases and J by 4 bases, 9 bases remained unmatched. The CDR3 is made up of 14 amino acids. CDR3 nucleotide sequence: TGTGCCAGCTGCATGACAGGGGCCCCCACTGAAGCTTTCTTT. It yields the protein CASCMTGAPTEAFF.

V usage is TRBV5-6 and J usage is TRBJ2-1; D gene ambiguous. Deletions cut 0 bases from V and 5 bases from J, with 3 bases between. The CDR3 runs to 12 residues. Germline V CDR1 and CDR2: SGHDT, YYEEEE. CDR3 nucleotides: TGTGCCAGCAGCTTGGAACACAATGAGCAGTTCTTC. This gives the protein CASSLEHNEQFF.

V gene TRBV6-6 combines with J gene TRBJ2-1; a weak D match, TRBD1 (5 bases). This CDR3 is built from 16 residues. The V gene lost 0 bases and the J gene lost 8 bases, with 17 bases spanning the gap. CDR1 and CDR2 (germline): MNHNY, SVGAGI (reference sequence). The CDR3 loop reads CASSYSSGWGRDEQFF. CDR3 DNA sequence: TGTGCCAGCAGTTACTCGTCAGGGTGGGGTCGGGATGAGCAGTTCTTC.

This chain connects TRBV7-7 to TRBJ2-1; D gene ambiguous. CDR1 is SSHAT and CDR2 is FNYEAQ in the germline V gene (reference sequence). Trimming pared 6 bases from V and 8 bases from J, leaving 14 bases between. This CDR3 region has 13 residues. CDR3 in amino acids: CASSQDSLDEQFF. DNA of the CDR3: TGTGCCAGCAGTCAAGACTCCCTCGATGAGCAGTTCTTC.

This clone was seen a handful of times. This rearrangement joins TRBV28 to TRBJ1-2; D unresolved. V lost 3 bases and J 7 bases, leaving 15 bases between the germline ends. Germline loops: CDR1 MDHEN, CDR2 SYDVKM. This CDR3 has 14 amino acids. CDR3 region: CASSLRQLASGYTF. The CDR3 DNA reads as TGTGCCAGCAGTTTGCGGCAGCTCGCCTCTGGCTACACCTTC.

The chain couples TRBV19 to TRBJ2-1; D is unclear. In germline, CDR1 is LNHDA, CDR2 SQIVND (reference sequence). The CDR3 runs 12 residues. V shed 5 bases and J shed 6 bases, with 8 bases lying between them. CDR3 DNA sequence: TGTGCCAGTAGTTCTTGGACCAATGAGCAGTTCTTC. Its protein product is CASSSWTNEQFF. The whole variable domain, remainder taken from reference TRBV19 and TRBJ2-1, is DGGITQSPKYLFRKEGQNVTLSCEQNLNHDAMYWYRQDPGQGLRLIYYSQIVNDFQKGDIAEGYSVSREKKESFPLTVTSAQKNPTAFYLCASSSWTNEQFFGPGTRLTVL.

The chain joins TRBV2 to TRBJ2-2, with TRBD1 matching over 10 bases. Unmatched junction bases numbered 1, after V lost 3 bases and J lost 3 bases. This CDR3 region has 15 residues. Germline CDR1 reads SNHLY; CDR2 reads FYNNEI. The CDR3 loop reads CASSEDRGYTGELFF. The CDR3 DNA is TGTGCCAGCAGTGAGGACAGGGGGTACACCGGGGAGCTGTTTTTT.

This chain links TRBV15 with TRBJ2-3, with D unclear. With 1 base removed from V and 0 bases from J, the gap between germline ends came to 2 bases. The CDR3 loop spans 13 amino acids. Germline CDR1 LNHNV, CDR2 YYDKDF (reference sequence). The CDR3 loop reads CATSRVSTDTQYF. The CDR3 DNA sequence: TGTGCCACCAGCAGAGTAAGCACAGATACGCAGTATTTT. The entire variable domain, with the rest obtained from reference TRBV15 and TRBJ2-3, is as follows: DAMVIQNPRYQVTQFGKPVTLSCSQTLNHNVMYWYQQKSSQAPKLLFHYYDKDFNNEADTPDNFQSRRPNTSFCFLDIRSPGLGDTAMYLCATSRVSTDTQYFGPGTRLTVL.

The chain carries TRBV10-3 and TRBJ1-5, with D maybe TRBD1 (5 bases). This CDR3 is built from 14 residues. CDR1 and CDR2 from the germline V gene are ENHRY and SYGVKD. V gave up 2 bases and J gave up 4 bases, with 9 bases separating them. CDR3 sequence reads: CAISEIGVNQPQHF. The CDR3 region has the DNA TGTGCCATCAGTGAGATAGGGGTTAATCAGCCCCAGCATTTT.

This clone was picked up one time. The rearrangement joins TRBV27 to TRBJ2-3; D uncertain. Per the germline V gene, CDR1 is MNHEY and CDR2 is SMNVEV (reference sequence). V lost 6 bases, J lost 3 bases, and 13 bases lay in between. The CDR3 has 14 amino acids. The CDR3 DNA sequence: TGTGCCAGCAGCCCCCTCGTGTGGACAGATACGCAGTATTTT. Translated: CASSPLVWTDTQYF.

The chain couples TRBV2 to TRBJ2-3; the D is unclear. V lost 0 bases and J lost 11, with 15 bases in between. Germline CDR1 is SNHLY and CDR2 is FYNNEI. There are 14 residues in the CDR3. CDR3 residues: CASSEALLPTEQYF. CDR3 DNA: TGTGCCAGCAGTGAAGCGCTTCTCCCCACCGAGCAGTATTTT.

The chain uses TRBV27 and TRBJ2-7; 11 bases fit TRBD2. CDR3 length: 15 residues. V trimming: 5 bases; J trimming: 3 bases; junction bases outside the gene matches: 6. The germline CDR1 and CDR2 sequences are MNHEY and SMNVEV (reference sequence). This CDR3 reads CASSEGTSGLYEQYF. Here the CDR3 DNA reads TGTGCCAGCAGTGAAGGGACTAGCGGACTCTACGAGCAGTACTTC.